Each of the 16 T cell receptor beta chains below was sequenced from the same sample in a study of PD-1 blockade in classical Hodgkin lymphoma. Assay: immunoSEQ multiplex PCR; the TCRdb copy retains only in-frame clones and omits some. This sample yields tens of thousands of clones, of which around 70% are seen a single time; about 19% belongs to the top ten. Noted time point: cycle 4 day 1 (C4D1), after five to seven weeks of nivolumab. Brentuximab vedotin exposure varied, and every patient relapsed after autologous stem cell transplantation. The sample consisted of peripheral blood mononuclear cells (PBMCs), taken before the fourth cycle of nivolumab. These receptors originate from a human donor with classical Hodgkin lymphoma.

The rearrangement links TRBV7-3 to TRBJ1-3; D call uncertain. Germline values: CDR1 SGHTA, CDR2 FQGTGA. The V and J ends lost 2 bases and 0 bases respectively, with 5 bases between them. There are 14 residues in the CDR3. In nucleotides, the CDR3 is TGTGCCAGCAGCTTAGGGAGCTCTGGAAACACCATATATTTT. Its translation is CASSLGSSGNTIYF.

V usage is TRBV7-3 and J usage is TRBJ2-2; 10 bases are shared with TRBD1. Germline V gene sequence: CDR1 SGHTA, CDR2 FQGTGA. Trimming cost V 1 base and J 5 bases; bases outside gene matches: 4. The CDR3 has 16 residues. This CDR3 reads CASSLSGTGVTGELFF. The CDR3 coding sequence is TGTGCCAGCAGCTTAAGTGGGACAGGGGTGACCGGGGAGCTGTTTTTT.

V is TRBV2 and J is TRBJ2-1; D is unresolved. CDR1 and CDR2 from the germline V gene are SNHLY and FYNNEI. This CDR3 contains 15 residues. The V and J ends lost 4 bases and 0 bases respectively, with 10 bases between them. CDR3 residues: CASSARGGSYNEQFF. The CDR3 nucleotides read TGTGCCAGCAGTGCTCGTGGCGGCTCCTACAATGAGCAGTTCTTC.

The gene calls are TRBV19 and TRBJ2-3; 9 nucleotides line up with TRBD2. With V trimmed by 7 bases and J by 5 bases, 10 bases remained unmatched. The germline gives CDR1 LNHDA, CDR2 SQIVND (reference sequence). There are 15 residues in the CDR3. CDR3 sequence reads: CASKTLAGWEDTQYF. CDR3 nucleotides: TGTGCCAGTAAAACCCTAGCGGGATGGGAAGATACGCAGTATTTT.

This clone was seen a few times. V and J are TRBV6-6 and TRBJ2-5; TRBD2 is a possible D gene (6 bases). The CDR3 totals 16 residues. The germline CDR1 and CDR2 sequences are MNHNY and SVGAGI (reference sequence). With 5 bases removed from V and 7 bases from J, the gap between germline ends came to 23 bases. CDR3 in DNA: TGTGCCAGCAGTATGGGGGTCGGGACTGGCCCAGGGACCCAGTACTTC. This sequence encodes CASSMGVGTGPGTQYF.

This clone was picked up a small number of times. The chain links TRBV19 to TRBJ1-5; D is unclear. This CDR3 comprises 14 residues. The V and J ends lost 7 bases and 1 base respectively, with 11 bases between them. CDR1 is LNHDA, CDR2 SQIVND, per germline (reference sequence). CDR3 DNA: TGTGCCAGTAAACCTCAGATCAGCAATCAGCCCCAGCATTTT. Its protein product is CASKPQISNQPQHF. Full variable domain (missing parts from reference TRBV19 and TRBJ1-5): DGGITQSPKYLFRKEGQNVTLSCEQNLNHDAMYWYRQDPGQGLRLIYYSQIVNDFQKGDIAEGYSVSREKKESFPLTVTSAQKNPTAFYLCASKPQISNQPQHFGDGTRLSIL.

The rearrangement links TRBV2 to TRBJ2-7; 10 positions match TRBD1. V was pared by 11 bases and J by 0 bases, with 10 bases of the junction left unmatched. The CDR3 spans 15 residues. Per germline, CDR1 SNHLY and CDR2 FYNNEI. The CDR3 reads CAGKRDRGNSYEQYF. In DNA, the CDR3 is TGTGCCGGGAAAAGGGACAGGGGCAACTCCTACGAGCAGTACTTC.

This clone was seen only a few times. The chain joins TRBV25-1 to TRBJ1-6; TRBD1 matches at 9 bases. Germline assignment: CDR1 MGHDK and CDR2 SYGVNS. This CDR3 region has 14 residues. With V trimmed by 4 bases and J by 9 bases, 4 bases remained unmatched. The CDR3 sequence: CASSGPGQGSPLHF. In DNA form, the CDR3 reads TGTGCCAGCAGTGGCCCGGGACAGGGTTCACCCCTCCACTTT.

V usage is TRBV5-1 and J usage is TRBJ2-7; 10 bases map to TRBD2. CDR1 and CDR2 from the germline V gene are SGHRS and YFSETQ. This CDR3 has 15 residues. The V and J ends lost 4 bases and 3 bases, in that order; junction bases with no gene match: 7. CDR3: CASSPGLANNYEQYF. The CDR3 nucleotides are TGCGCCAGCAGCCCGGGACTAGCGAACAACTACGAGCAGTACTTC.

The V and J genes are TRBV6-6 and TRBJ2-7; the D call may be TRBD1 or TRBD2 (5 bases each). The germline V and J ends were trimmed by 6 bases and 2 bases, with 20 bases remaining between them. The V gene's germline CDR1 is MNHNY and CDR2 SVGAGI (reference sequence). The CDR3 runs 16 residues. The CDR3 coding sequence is TGTGCCAGCAGCCTAGGGGCAGGGAGTTCAACCTACGAGCAGTACTTC. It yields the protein CASSLGAGSSTYEQYF.

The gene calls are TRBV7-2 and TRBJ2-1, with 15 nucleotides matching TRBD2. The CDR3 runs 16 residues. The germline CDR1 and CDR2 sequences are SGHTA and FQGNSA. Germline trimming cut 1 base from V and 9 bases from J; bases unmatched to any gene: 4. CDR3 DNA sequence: TGTGCCAGCAGCTTAGAGGGACTAGCGGGAGGTGTTGAGCAGTTCTTC. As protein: CASSLEGLAGGVEQFF.

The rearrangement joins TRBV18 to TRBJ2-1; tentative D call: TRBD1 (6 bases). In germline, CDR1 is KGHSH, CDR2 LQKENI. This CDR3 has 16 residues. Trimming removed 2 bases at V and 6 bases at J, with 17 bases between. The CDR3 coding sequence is TGTGCCAGCTCACCAACTCGGGGCAGGGGATTCAATGAGCAGTTCTTC. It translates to CASSPTRGRGFNEQFF.

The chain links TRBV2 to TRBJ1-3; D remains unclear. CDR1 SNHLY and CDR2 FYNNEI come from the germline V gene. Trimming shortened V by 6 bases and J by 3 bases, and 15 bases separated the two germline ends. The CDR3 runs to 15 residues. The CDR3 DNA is TGTGCCAGCAGCGCTGACATCAGCTTTGGAAACACCATATATTTT. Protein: CASSADISFGNTIYF.

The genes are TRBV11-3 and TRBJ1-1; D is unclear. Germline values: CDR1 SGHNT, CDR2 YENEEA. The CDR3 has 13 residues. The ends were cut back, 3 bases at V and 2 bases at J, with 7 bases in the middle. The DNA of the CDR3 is TGTGCCAGCAGCTTCGGCAGCAACACTGAAGCTTTCTTT. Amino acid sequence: CASSFGSNTEAFF.

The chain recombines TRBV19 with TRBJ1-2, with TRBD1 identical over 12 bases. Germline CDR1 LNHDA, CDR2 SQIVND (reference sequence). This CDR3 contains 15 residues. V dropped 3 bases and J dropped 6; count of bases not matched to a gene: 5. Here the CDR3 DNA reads TGTGCCAGTAGTATGGGACAGGGGGCCGGAGATGGCTACACCTTC. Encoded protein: CASSMGQGAGDGYTF.

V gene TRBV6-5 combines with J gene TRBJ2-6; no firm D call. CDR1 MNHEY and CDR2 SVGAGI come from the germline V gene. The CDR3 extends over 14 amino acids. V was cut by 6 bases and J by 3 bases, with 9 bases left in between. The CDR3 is CASSPLGGANVLTF. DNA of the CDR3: TGTGCCAGCAGCCCGTTGGGTGGGGCCAACGTCCTGACTTTC.